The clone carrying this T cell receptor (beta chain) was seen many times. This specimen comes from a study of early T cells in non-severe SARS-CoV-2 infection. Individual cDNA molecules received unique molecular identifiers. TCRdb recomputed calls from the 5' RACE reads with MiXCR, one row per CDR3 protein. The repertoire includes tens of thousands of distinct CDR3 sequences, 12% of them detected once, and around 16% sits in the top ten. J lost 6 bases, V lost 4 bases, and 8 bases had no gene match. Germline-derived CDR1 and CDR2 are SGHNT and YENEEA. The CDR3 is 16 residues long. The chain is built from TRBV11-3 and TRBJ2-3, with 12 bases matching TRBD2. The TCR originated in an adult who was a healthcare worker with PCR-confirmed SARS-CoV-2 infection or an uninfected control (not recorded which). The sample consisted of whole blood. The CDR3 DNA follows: TGTGCCAGCAGCTATTCCGGGACTAGCGGGTCGGATACGCAGTATTTT. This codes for CASSYSGTSGSDTQYF.